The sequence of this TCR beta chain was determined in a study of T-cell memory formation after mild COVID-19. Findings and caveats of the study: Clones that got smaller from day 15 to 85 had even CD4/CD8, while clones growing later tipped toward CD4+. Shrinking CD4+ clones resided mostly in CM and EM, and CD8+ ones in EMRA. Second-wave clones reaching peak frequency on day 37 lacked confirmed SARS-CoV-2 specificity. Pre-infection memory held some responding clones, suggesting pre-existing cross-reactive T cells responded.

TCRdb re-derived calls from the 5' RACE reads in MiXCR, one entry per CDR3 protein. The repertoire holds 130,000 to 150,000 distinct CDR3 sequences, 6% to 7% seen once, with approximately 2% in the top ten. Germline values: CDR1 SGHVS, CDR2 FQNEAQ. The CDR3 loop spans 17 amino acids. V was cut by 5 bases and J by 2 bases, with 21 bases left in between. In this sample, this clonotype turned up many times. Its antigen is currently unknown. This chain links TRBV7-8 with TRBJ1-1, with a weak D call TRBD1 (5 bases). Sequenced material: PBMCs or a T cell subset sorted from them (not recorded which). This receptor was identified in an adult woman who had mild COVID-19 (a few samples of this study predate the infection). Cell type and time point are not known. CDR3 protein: CASSPNFRDSLNTEAFF. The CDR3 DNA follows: TGTGCCAGCAGCCCAAACTTCCGGGACTCCTTAAACACTGAAGCTTTCTTT.